Listed below are T cell receptor beta chains from one sample, sequenced in a study of blood T cell repertoires in COVID-19. Assay: immunoSEQ multiplex PCR; the TCRdb copy retains only in-frame clones and omits some. This table has roughly 120,000 clones, around 80% appearing once. The sequencing input was peripheral blood. These receptors all come from a man aged 65-85 years with acute or convalescent COVID-19. CDR3s include the opening cysteine and the closing phenylalanine or tryptophan. The D gene is left open where the match is weak. Some rows mark clone size as missing; the rest say once, few, many or name a class of expanded clone.

v_gene	abundance	j_gene	d_gene	CDR3aa	CDR3nt
TRBV4-1	once	TRBJ1-4	NA	CASSQEPVNEKLFF	TGCGCCAGCAGCCAAGAGCCGGTGAATGAAAAACTGTTTTTT
TRBV4-1	NA	TRBJ1-1	TRBD1	CASSHGTGTGNTEAFF	TGCGCCAGCAGCCACGGTACGGGGACAGGCAACACTGAAGCTTTCTTT
TRBV7-6	NA	TRBJ1-5	TRBD1	CASSLETGSHQPQHF	TGTGCCAGCAGCTTAGAGACAGGGTCCCATCAGCCCCAGCATTTT
TRBV11-3	NA	TRBJ2-7	NA	CASSLGRGRGRDEQYF	TGTGCCAGCAGCTTAGGCCGGGGCAGGGGCCGGGACGAGCAGTACTTC
TRBV28	NA	TRBJ2-1	NA	CASTENRRGEQFF	TGTGCCAGCACAGAGAACCGTCGCGGTGAGCAGTTCTTC
TRBV12-5	once	TRBJ1-6	TRBD1	CASGWGQGNSPLHF	TGTGCTAGTGGTTGGGGACAGGGTAATTCACCCCTCCACTTT
TRBV7-2	once	TRBJ1-1	NA	CASSPMGGGNTEAFF	TGTGCCAGCAGTCCAATGGGCGGAGGGAACACTGAAGCTTTCTTT
TRBV7-6	once	TRBJ1-3	TRBD1	CASSLEGRGLPGNTIYF	TGTGCCAGCAGCTTAGAGGGCAGGGGGCTCCCTGGAAACACCATATATTTT
TRBV3-1/TRBV3-2	NA	TRBJ2-1	NA	CASSQDPLDFDEQFF	TGTGCCAGCAGCCAAGATCCCCTAGATTTCGATGAGCAGTTCTTC
TRBV5-1	NA	TRBJ2-2	TRBD1	CASSLGTGRGGELFF	TGCGCCAGCAGCCTGGGGACAGGGCGTGGCGGGGAGCTGTTTTTT
TRBV24-1	NA	TRBJ1-1	NA	CATSDRKGAFF	TGTGCCACCAGTGATAGAAAGGGGGCTTTCTTT
TRBV6-2/TRBV6-3	NA	TRBJ1-1	TRBD1	CASSDWDSPEGTEAFF	TGTGCCAGCAGTGACTGGGACAGCCCTGAGGGCACTGAAGCTTTCTTT
TRBV3-1/TRBV3-2	few	TRBJ1-5	NA	CASSQDSVGVQPQHF	TGTGCCAGCAGCCAAGATTCGGTTGGAGTTCAGCCCCAGCATTTT
TRBV27	NA	TRBJ1-6	NA	CASQGSSYNSPLHF	TGTGCCAGCCAGGGGAGCTCCTATAATTCACCCCTCCACTTT
TRBV28	NA	TRBJ2-4	NA	CASTSKKVQYF	TGTGCCAGCACCTCTAAGAAAGTCCAGTACTTC